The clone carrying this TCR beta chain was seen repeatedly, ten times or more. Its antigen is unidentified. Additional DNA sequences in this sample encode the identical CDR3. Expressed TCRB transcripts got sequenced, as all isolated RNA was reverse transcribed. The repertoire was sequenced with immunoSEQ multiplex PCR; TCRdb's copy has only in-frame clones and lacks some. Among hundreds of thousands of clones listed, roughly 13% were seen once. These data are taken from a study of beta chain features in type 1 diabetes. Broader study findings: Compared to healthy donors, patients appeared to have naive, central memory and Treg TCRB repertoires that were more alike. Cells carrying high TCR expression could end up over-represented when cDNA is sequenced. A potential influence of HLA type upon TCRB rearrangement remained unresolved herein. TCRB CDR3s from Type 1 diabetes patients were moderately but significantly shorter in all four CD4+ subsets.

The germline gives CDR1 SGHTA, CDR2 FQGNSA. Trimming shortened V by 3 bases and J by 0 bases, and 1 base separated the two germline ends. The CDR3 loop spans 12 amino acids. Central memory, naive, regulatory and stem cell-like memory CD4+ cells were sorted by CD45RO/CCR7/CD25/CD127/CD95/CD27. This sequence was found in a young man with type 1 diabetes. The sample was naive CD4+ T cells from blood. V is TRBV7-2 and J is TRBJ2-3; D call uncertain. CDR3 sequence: CASSLSTDTQYF. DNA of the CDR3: TGTGCCAGCAGCTTGAGCACAGATACGCAGTATTTT.